This record covers a single T cell receptor beta chain. Its specificity is not known. These data are taken from a study of cytotoxic CD8 clonotypes in ibrutinib-treated CLL. The wider study: Of the patients, roughly 10 were relapsed/refractory, 15 treatment-naive and under 18 IGHV unmutated. A median 12 months of treatment, range 6 to 36, preceded the collection of response samples.

Study findings and constraints: Clonality, elevated at ibrutinib response, dropped back toward baseline at progression.

This CDR3 comprises 18 residues. The ends lost 0 bases at V and 4 bases at J; junction bases unmatched: 13. From germline, CDR1 is MNHNS and CDR2 SASEGT. Target depth was 1 in 200,000 to 1 in 1 million T cells, about 10x per clonotype. Profiled with immunoSEQ multiplex PCR; TCRdb holds only in-frame clones, not every one. The table has around 310,000 clones, about 80% seen once. The clonotype originates from a human donor with chronic lymphocytic leukemia. The chain employs TRBV6-1 and TRBJ2-3, with 7 bases that match TRBD1. The specimen was PBMCs, collected before ibrutinib treatment. The CDR3 region is CASSEALLGAGGSDTQYF. The CDR3 DNA sequence: TGTGCCAGCAGTGAAGCGCTTCTTGGGGCAGGGGGATCAGATACGCAGTATTTT.